Presented here are 23 T cell receptor beta chains from one specimen sequenced in a study of T cell responses to AZD1222 COVID-19 vaccine. Libraries were prepared by immunoSEQ multiplex PCR; TCRdb keeps only in-frame clonotypes and omits some of them. The sample yields approximately 180,000 clones, about nine tenths seen once. This sample comprised peripheral blood, obtained on day 0 of AZD1222 vaccination. These receptors originate from an adult in good health.

The chain employs TRBV18 and TRBJ2-7; 7 bases are shared with TRBD1. The J segment lost 4 bases and the V segment lost 3 bases, leaving 9 bases of the junction unmatched. There are 15 residues in the CDR3. Per germline, CDR1 KGHSH and CDR2 LQKENI. The CDR3 here is CASSPNRDSHYEQYF. The CDR3, as DNA: TGTGCCAGCTCACCCAACCGGGACAGCCATTACGAGCAGTACTTC.

This sequence joins TRBV11-2 and TRBJ2-7; D uncertain. Trimming shortened V by 5 bases and J by 9 bases, and 23 bases separated the two germline ends. Germline V lookup: CDR1 SGHAT, CDR2 FQNNGV. This CDR3 has 15 amino acids. The CDR3 protein is CASSQSGGPESGQYF. Written as DNA, the CDR3 is TGTGCCAGCAGCCAATCTGGCGGACCAGAATCTGGGCAGTACTTC.

The V gene is TRBV29-1, the J gene TRBJ2-7; no firm D call. V lost 2 bases and J 0 bases, leaving 14 bases between the germline ends. CDR3 length: 15 amino acids. Germline-derived CDR1 and CDR2 are SQVTM and ANQGSEA. In DNA form, the CDR3 reads TGCAGCGTTGAATGGCTTTGGGTTAGCTCCTACGAGCAGTACTTC. This sequence encodes CSVEWLWVSSYEQYF.

The chain employs TRBV19 and TRBJ2-2; a weak D match, TRBD2 (6 bases). Germline lookup yields CDR1 LNHDA and CDR2 SQIVND (reference sequence). V was pared by 6 bases and J by 6 bases, with 14 bases between. The CDR3 sequence is 14 residues long. The CDR3, as DNA: TGTGCCAGTAGCGTCAGACTAGAGTCCGGGGAGCTGTTTTTT. Its translation is CASSVRLESGELFF.

V and J are TRBV3-1 (or the pseudogene TRBV3-2) and TRBJ1-1, with D perhaps TRBD1 (6 bases). The germline V gene encodes CDR1 LGHDT and CDR2 YNNKEL (reference sequence). Trimming cost V 5 bases and J 4 bases, with 8 bases left between them. The CDR3 consists of 12 residues. The CDR3 loop is CASSRGGTEAFF. The CDR3 nucleotides are TGTGCCAGCAGCAGGGGGGGCACTGAAGCTTTCTTT.

This chain uses TRBV9 with TRBJ1-5; 10 positions agree with TRBD1. The V gene end was trimmed by 7 bases and the J gene end by 3 bases; junction bases not matched to a gene: 13. The CDR3 spans 17 residues. Germline CDR1 and CDR2: SGDLS and YYNGEE. The CDR3 DNA sequence: TGTGCCAGCTTACTAGGTGCCGGGACAGGGGACAATCAGCCCCAGCATTTT. Translation gives CASLLGAGTGDNQPQHF.

In this sample, this clone turned up once. The chain combines TRBV12-3 or TRBV12-4 with TRBJ2-7; TRBD1 aligns across 11 bases. The length of the CDR3 is 13 residues. The junction had 4 bases not matched to a gene; V was cut back by 8 bases and J by 4 bases. Here the CDR3 reads CASRGQGVYEQYF. For the CDR3, the DNA is TGTGCCAGCCGGGGACAGGGGGTATACGAGCAGTACTTC.

V usage is TRBV7-3 and J usage is TRBJ2-3, with D possibly called TRBD1 or TRBD2 (5 bases each). The CDR3 is 14 amino acids. Germline V gene sequence: CDR1 SGHTA, CDR2 FQGTGA. The ends were cut back, 2 bases at V and 5 bases at J, with 11 bases in the middle. The CDR3 sequence is CASSLRGQGDTQYF. In nucleotides, the CDR3 is TGTGCCAGCAGCTTACGGGGCCAGGGAGATACGCAGTATTTT.

V gene TRBV6-5 combines with J gene TRBJ1-5, with D possibly matching TRBD1 (5 bases). The CDR3 is 14 residues long. Germline CDR1 MNHEY, CDR2 SVGAGI. Trimming stripped 6 bases from V and 11 bases from J, with 20 bases between. CDR3 amino acids: CASSNNRGGGTQHF. Written as DNA, the CDR3 is TGTGCCAGCAGCAATAACCGCGGGGGAGGGACCCAGCATTTT.

This clone has just one count. The rearrangement links TRBV9 to TRBJ1-3; unclear D gene. V was trimmed by 4 bases and J by 0 bases, leaving 8 bases between them. CDR3 length: 14 residues. The germline CDR1 and CDR2 sequences are SGDLS and YYNGEE. CDR3 nucleotide sequence: TGTGCCAGCAGCCCTGTAGTCTCTGGAAACACCATATATTTT. Its protein product is CASSPVVSGNTIYF.

The V gene is TRBV5-4, the J gene TRBJ1-1, with 8 bases matching TRBD1. Germline V CDR1 and CDR2: SGHNT, YYREEE (reference sequence). J was trimmed by 0 bases and V by 3 bases; bases with no gene match: 10. The CDR3 is 17 residues long. The CDR3: CASSWDRKHPLNTEAFF. The CDR3, as DNA: TGTGCCAGCAGCTGGGACAGGAAGCACCCCCTGAACACTGAAGCTTTCTTT.

This rearrangement joins TRBV4-3 to TRBJ2-3; D is perhaps TRBD2 (6 bases). CDR3 length equals 14 residues. CDR1 LGHNA and CDR2 YSLEER come from the germline V gene. The V and J ends lost 1 base and 4 bases respectively, with 9 bases between them. For the CDR3, the DNA is TGCGCCAGCAGCCAAGGACTAGACCCAGATACGCAGTATTTT. Amino acid sequence: CASSQGLDPDTQYF.

V usage is TRBV7-3 and J usage is TRBJ2-1; D is possibly TRBD1 or TRBD2 (6 bases each). Germline lookup yields CDR1 SGHTA and CDR2 FQGTGA. The CDR3 runs 15 residues. V gave up 3 bases and J gave up 7 bases, with 16 bases separating them. The CDR3 region is CASSFRIGGPNEQFF. Written as DNA, the CDR3 is TGTGCCAGCAGCTTCCGTATCGGGGGCCCAAATGAGCAGTTCTTC.

The CDR3 nucleotides read TGTGCCTGGAGTCCGACCAGCACAGATACGCAGTATTTT. Translation: CAWSPTSTDTQYF. The chain is built from TRBV30 and TRBJ2-3; D call uncertain. This CDR3 has 13 amino acids. Trimming removed 2 bases from V and 0 bases from J, with 6 bases in between. Germline assignment: CDR1 GTSNPN and CDR2 SVGIG (reference sequence).

V and J are TRBV5-4 and TRBJ1-4, with 10 bases matching TRBD1. The V gene end was trimmed by 3 bases and the J gene end by 7 bases; junction bases not matched to a gene: 0. Germline V gene lookup returns CDR1 SGHNT and CDR2 YYREEE (reference sequence). This CDR3 is 13 amino acids long. CDR3 protein: CASSWTGGEKLFF. CDR3 coding DNA: TGTGCCAGCAGCTGGACAGGGGGTGAAAAACTGTTTTTT.

The chain links TRBV19 to TRBJ2-2; 9 positions agree with TRBD2. The ends lost 4 bases at V and 1 base at J; junction bases unmatched: 7. CDR3 length: 17 amino acids. Germline V gene lookup returns CDR1 LNHDA and CDR2 SQIVND (reference sequence). CDR3 coding DNA: TGTGCCAGTAGTACCGGACTAGCGACAAAGAACACCGGGGAGCTGTTTTTT. It codes for CASSTGLATKNTGELFF.

The chain uses TRBV7-9 and TRBJ1-5; 8 positions match TRBD1. V lost 3 bases to trimming and J lost 8 bases; unmatched junction nucleotides: 6. The CDR3 runs 14 residues. CDR1 is SEHNR and CDR2 is FQNEAQ in the germline V gene (reference sequence). CDR3: CASSFGTGLEPQHF. The CDR3 nucleotides read TGTGCCAGCAGCTTTGGGACAGGTCTAGAGCCCCAGCATTTT.

The chain uses TRBV6-5 and TRBJ1-2; D is possibly TRBD1 (6 bases). V shed 7 bases and J shed 2 bases, with 14 bases lying between them. Germline CDR1 MNHEY, CDR2 SVGAGI. The CDR3 is 14 amino acids. The CDR3 reads CASTQARGNYGYTF. The CDR3, as DNA: TGTGCCAGCACCCAGGCCAGGGGAAACTATGGCTACACCTTC.

V is TRBV20-1 and J is TRBJ1-1; D remains unclear. The germline V and J ends were trimmed by 3 bases and 4 bases, with 12 bases remaining between them. This CDR3 has 13 amino acids. Germline CDR1 reads DFQATT; CDR2 reads SNEGSKA (reference sequence). CDR3 residues: CSASPRGITEAFF. The CDR3 region has the DNA TGCAGTGCTAGTCCCAGAGGGATCACTGAAGCTTTCTTT.

This clone is a singleton in its sample. The chain carries TRBV7-2 and TRBJ2-7, with D uncertain. Trimming pared 2 bases from V and 6 bases from J, leaving 8 bases between. The V gene's germline CDR1 is SGHTA and CDR2 FQGNSA. This CDR3 is built from 12 residues. The CDR3 sequence: CASSLTLIEQYF. DNA of the CDR3: TGTGCCAGCAGCTTAACGCTGATCGAGCAGTACTTC.

The chain recombines TRBV7-3 with TRBJ1-1, with D possibly being TRBD1 (5 bases). The V and J ends lost 5 bases and 4 bases respectively, with 11 bases between them. CDR3 length: 13 amino acids. In germline, CDR1 is SGHTA, CDR2 FQGTGA. CDR3 protein: CASSVAGSTEAFF. CDR3 sequence (DNA): TGTGCCAGCAGCGTCGCAGGGTCCACTGAAGCTTTCTTT.

The genes are TRBV4-3 and TRBJ2-2, with D uncertain. Germline V gene sequence: CDR1 LGHNA, CDR2 YSLEER. CDR3 length equals 18 residues. Trimming stripped 0 bases from V and 6 bases from J, with 20 bases between. As DNA, the CDR3 is TGCGCCAGCAGCCAAGAGCCACCCGGAGTTGGAAACGCCGGGGAGCTGTTTTTT. Translating it yields CASSQEPPGVGNAGELFF.

The J gene is TRBJ2-5, the V gene TRBV19, with D perhaps being TRBD1 or TRBD2 (7 bases each). Deletions cut 4 bases from V and 4 bases from J, with 16 bases between. CDR3 length equals 15 residues. Germline values: CDR1 LNHDA, CDR2 SQIVND (reference sequence). Here the CDR3 reads CASSTGGAGLETQYF. The DNA for the CDR3 is TGTGCCAGTAGTACAGGGGGGGCGGGTCTAGAGACCCAGTACTTC.